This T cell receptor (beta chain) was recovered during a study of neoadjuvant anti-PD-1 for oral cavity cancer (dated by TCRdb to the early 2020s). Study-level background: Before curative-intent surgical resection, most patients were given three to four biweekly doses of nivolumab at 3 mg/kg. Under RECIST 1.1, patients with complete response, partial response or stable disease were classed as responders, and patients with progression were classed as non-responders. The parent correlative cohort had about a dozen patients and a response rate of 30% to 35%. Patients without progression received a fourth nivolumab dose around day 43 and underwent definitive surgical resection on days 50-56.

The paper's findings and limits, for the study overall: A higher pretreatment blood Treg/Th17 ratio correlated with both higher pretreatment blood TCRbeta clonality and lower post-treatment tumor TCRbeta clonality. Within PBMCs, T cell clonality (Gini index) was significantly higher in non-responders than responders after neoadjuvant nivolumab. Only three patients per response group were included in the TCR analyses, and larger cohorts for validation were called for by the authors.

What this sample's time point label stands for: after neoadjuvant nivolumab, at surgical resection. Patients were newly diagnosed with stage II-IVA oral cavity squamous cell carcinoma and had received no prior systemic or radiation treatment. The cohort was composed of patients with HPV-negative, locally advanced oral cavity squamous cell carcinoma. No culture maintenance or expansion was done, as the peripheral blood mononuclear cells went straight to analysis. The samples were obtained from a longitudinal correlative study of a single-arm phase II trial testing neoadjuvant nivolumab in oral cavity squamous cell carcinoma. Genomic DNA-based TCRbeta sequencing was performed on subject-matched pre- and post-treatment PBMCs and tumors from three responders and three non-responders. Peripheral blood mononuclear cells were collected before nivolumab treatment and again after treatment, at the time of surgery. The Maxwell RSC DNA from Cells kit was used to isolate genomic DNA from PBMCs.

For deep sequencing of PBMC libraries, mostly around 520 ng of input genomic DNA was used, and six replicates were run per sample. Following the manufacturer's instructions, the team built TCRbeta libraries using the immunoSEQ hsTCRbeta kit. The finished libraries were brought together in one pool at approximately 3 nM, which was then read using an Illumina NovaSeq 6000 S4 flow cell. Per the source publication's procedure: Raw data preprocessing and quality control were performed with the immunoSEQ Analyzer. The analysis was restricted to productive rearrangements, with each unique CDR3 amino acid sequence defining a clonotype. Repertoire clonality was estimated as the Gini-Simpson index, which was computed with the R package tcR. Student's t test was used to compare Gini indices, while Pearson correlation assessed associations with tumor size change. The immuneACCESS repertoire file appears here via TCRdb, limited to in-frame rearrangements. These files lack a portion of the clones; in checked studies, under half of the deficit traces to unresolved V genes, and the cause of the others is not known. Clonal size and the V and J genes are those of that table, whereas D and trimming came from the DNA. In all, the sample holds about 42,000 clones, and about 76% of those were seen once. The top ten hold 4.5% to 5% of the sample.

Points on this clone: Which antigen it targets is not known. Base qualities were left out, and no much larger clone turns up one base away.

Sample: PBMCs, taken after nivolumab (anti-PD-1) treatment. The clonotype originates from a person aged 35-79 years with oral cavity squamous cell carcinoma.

In nucleotide form, the sequence is TGCGCCAGCAGGGGGACTAGCCTCACAGATACGCAGTATTTT. This is translated as CASRGTSLTDTQYF. The rearrangement combines TRBV10-2 with TRBJ2-3; TRBD2 aligns with 9 central bases. The CDR3 spans 14 residues, from the cysteine through the phenylalanine. The sequence is cut down to CDR3 DNA, 42 bases in frame from base 1. CDR1 is given as WSHSY and CDR2 as SAAADI, both from the germline V gene. Trimming takes 6 bases off V and 2 bases off J; junction bases not matched to a gene: 3.